This is a list of T cell receptor beta chains from one sample in a study of blood T cell repertoires in COVID-19. Assay: immunoSEQ multiplex PCR; the TCRdb copy retains only in-frame clones and omits some. The sample lists about 240,000 clones, roughly 80% occurring once. Sequencing input: peripheral blood. Receptor source: an elderly woman with COVID-19, enrolled during active disease. CDR3s include the opening cysteine and the closing phenylalanine or tryptophan. A D gene is named only where the DNA matches it firmly. Size is omitted from some rows. Given values are once, few, many or a class for expanded clones.

>.|.|TRBJ1-6|TRBV18
CASSVEQARHSPLHF
TGTGCCAGCTCAGTCGAGCAGGCAAGGCATTCACCCCTCCACTTT
>.|.|TRBJ1-2|TRBV7-9
CASSPGHGGDGYTF
TGTGCCAGCAGCCCTGGACACGGGGGAGATGGCTACACCTTC
>TRBD2|.|TRBJ2-2|TRBV9
CASSVEPLAGLGGELFF
TGTGCCAGCAGCGTAGAGCCCCTAGCGGGCTTGGGCGGGGAGCTGTTTTTT
>.|.|TRBJ1-5|TRBV12-3/TRBV12-4
CASSSLDQPQHF
TGTGCCAGCAGCTCACTGGATCAGCCCCAGCATTTT
>TRBD1|.|TRBJ1-1|TRBV7-3
CASSLMGTGDEAFF
TGTGCCAGCAGCTTAATGGGGACAGGGGACGAAGCTTTCTTT
>.|.|TRBJ1-5|TRBV5-8
CASSSLKYSNQPQHF
TGTGCCAGCAGCTCACTGAAATATAGCAATCAGCCCCAGCATTTT
>TRBD1|.|TRBJ1-2|TRBV10-3
CAISGTTGDGYTF
TGTGCCATCAGTGGCACGACAGGGGACGGCTACACCTTC
>TRBD1|few|TRBJ2-7|TRBV6-1
CASSERGQTYEQYF
TGTGCCAGCAGTGAAAGGGGGCAGACTTACGAGCAGTACTTC
>TRBD1|.|TRBJ2-1|TRBV2
CASSVRTGRYNEQFF
TGTGCCAGCAGTGTACGGACAGGGAGGTACAATGAGCAGTTCTTC
>.|.|TRBJ1-1|TRBV21-1
CASSKGQAPHKTGPTEAFF
TGTGCCAGCAGCAAAGGCCAAGCCCCACACAAGACAGGGCCCACTGAAGCTTTCTTT
>.|.|TRBJ1-5|TRBV2
CASRGTQGSRGPQHF
TGTGCCAGCAGGGGTACTCAGGGGAGTAGAGGGCCCCAGCATTTT
>TRBD2|.|TRBJ2-3|TRBV14
CASSQPSGRATDTQYF
TGTGCCAGCAGCCAACCGAGCGGGAGGGCGACAGATACGCAGTATTTT
>.|.|TRBJ1-1|TRBV5-1
CASSSLGPGGTEAFF
TGCGCCAGCAGCTCTTTAGGTCCCGGAGGGACTGAAGCTTTCTTT
>.|once|TRBJ1-1|TRBV5-1
CASSSDAGVTEAFF
TGCGCCAGCAGCTCGGATGCAGGGGTCACTGAAGCTTTCTTT
>.|.|TRBJ1-1|TRBV9
CASSLRGKNTEAFF
TGTGCCAGCAGCCTCCGGGGGAAGAACACTGAAGCTTTCTTT
>TRBD2|.|TRBJ2-7|TRBV20-1
CSASHKGRDGEQYF
TGCAGTGCTAGTCACAAAGGGAGGGATGGCGAGCAGTACTTC
>.|.|TRBJ1-2|TRBV28
CASSSGGVMGYGYTF
TGTGCCAGCAGTTCCGGGGGGGTGATGGGCTATGGCTACACCTTC
>TRBD2|.|TRBJ2-3|TRBV4-3
CASSRSTSGGTDTQYF
TGCGCCAGCAGCCGCTCCACTAGCGGGGGCACAGATACGCAGTATTTT
>.|once|TRBJ1-3|TRBV18
CASSPVREPAGNTIYF
TGTGCCAGCTCACCCGTCCGGGAGCCAGCTGGAAACACCATATATTTT
>.|.|TRBJ1-2|TRBV9
CASSVDLGVNGYTF
TGTGCCAGCAGCGTAGACCTGGGCGTCAATGGCTACACCTTC
>TRBD2|once|TRBJ2-1|TRBV7-9
CASSSYGTSGGNEQFF
TGTGCCAGCAGCTCCTACGGGACTAGCGGGGGAAATGAGCAGTTCTTC
>TRBD1|.|TRBJ2-1|TRBV6-5
CASTGQGGREQFF
TGTGCCAGCACGGGACAGGGAGGGCGTGAGCAGTTCTTC
>.|once|TRBJ2-7|TRBV12-3/TRBV12-4
CASSYGRGDEQYF
TGTGCCAGCAGCTATGGCCGAGGTGACGAGCAGTACTTC
>.|.|TRBJ1-1|TRBV11-2
CASSLLWTADTEAFF
TGTGCCAGCAGCTTACTGTGGACAGCGGACACTGAAGCTTTCTTT
>.|.|TRBJ1-1|TRBV6-5
CASLVSGLDTEAFF
TGTGCCAGCTTAGTATCGGGGTTGGACACTGAAGCTTTCTTT
>.|.|TRBJ2-1|TRBV18
CASSPQSQPLGQFF
TGTGCCAGCTCACCACAATCACAGCCATTAGGGCAGTTCTTC
>.|once|TRBJ1-4|TRBV11-2
CASSSQGNEKLFF
TGTGCCAGCAGCTCTCAGGGTAACGAAAAACTGTTTTTT
>.|once|TRBJ2-6|TRBV7-2
CASSREGSGANVLTF
TGTGCCAGCAGCCGCGAGGGCTCCGGGGCCAACGTCCTGACTTTC
>TRBD1|.|TRBJ1-5|TRBV6-5
CASRGQENQPQHF
TGTGCCAGCAGGGGACAGGAGAATCAGCCCCAGCATTTT
>TRBD2|.|TRBJ2-1|TRBV10-3
CAISAGVAGGEEQFF
TGTGCCATCAGTGCAGGGGTAGCGGGAGGAGAAGAGCAGTTCTTC
>TRBD1|few|TRBJ1-5|TRBV10-1
CASRDGQVGVNQPQHF
TGCGCCAGCAGAGACGGACAGGTCGGTGTCAATCAGCCCCAGCATTTT
>TRBD1|.|TRBJ1-2|TRBV7-9
CASSLGQGSFYGYTF
TGTGCCAGCAGCCTTGGACAGGGGAGCTTCTATGGCTACACCTTC
>TRBD1|.|TRBJ1-5|TRBV19
CASTAGGHINQPQHF
TGTGCCAGTACAGCAGGGGGGCACATCAATCAGCCCCAGCATTTT
>TRBD2|.|TRBJ2-1|TRBV15
CATSRDGRAGNEQFF
TGTGCCACCAGCAGAGACGGGAGGGCGGGAAATGAGCAGTTCTTC
>.|.|TRBJ1-6|TRBV6-5
CASRSTGRHSPLHF
TGTGCCAGCAGATCCACAGGGCGGCATTCACCCCTCCACTTT
>.|.|TRBJ1-1|TRBV6-5
CASSYGQNTEAFF
TGTGCCAGCAGTTACGGACAGAACACTGAAGCTTTCTTT
>TRBD2|.|TRBJ2-1|TRBV19
CATRGLAAYNEQFF
TGTGCCACTAGGGGACTAGCGGCGTACAATGAGCAGTTCTTC
>.|.|TRBJ2-1|TRBV7-2
CASSLARRNEQFF
TGTGCCAGCAGCTTAGCGCGCCGCAATGAGCAGTTCTTC
>TRBD1|few|TRBJ1-2|TRBV29-1
CSVGQQGTPHYGYTF
TGCAGCGTTGGACAACAGGGGACCCCGCACTATGGCTACACCTTC
>.|once|TRBJ1-2|TRBV6-6
CASRAPNYGYTF
TGTGCCAGCAGGGCACCTAACTATGGCTACACCTTC
>.|.|TRBJ2-7|TRBV6-5
CASWTATGTYEQYF
TGTGCCAGCTGGACGGCCACAGGAACTTACGAGCAGTACTTC
>.|.|TRBJ2-7|TRBV11-2
CASSPSPRQRQYF
TGTGCCAGCAGCCCTAGCCCACGCCAGAGGCAGTACTTC
>TRBD1|.|TRBJ1-2|TRBV28
CASRPGGASGYTF
TGTGCCAGCAGACCAGGGGGCGCAAGTGGCTACACCTTC
>.|.|TRBJ1-1|TRBV2
CASSVRSAEAFF
TGTGCCAGCAGTGTAAGAAGCGCTGAAGCTTTCTTT
>.|.|TRBJ1-4|TRBV19
CASSITGEKLFF
TGTGCCAGTAGTATAACAGGGGAAAAACTGTTTTTT
>TRBD1|.|TRBJ2-1|TRBV2
CASSVGRGTYNEQFF
TGTGCCAGCAGTGTTGGCAGGGGGACCTACAATGAGCAGTTCTTC
>TRBD2|.|TRBJ2-1|TRBV9
CASSVVASGRASSLNEQFF
TGTGCCAGCAGCGTAGTGGCGAGCGGGAGGGCCTCCTCCCTCAATGAGCAGTTCTTC
>.|.|TRBJ1-4|TRBV29-1
CSVGWGLTNEKLFF
TGCAGCGTCGGATGGGGACTGACTAATGAAAAACTGTTTTTT
>.|.|TRBJ1-2|TRBV5-1
CASSPTDLSGYTF
TGCGCCAGCAGCCCTACGGACTTATCAGGCTACACCTTC
>.|.|TRBJ1-1|TRBV27
CASRDHGQPEAFF
TGTGCCAGCAGGGACCACGGACAGCCTGAAGCTTTCTTT
>TRBD2|.|TRBJ2-3|TRBV13
CASSFSGRASDTQYF
TGTGCCAGCAGCTTTAGCGGGAGAGCCTCAGATACGCAGTATTTT
>.|.|TRBJ1-2|TRBV7-9
CASSRPGKGGGYGYTF
TGTGCCAGCAGCCGTCCCGGGAAGGGGGGGGGCTATGGCTACACCTTC
>.|.|TRBJ1-1|TRBV11-2
CASSYQGRNTEAFF
TGTGCCAGCAGCTATCAGGGGCGCAACACTGAAGCTTTCTTT
>.|once|TRBJ2-7|TRBV5-4
CASSPGGSGYEQYF
TGTGCCAGCAGCCCCGGCGGCTCGGGATACGAGCAGTACTTC
>TRBD2|.|TRBJ2-5|TRBV11-2
CASSKVPGLAGETQYF
TGTGCCAGCAGCAAGGTCCCGGGACTAGCGGGAGAGACCCAGTACTTC
>.|.|TRBJ2-3|TRBV5-1
CASSPGTATDTQYF
TGCGCCAGCAGCCCCGGGACTGCCACAGATACGCAGTATTTT